One sample yielded the 29 T cell receptor beta chains listed below, sequenced in a study of T cell responses to AZD1222 COVID-19 vaccine. Sequencing was performed with immunoSEQ multiplex PCR; in TCRdb, only in-frame clones are kept and a portion is missing. The sample holds about 140,000 clones, roughly 90% seen once. Sample: peripheral blood, taken on day 0 of AZD1222 vaccination. The receptors shown here come from an adult in good health.

The chain employs TRBV13 and TRBJ1-2; D gene ambiguous. The V end was cut by 0 bases, the J end by 2 bases, with 7 bases between. The CDR3 runs to 14 residues. Looked up from germline, CDR1 is PRHDT and CDR2 is FYEKMQ (reference sequence). CDR3 amino acids: CASSLGVGNYGYTF. The CDR3 coding sequence is TGTGCCAGCAGCTTAGGGGTGGGGAACTATGGCTACACCTTC.

This chain links TRBV5-1 with TRBJ1-1; TRBD1 aligns across 8 bases. The CDR3 length is 15 residues. V trimming: 4 bases; J trimming: 4 bases; junction bases outside the gene matches: 9. CDR1 is SGHRS and CDR2 is YFSETQ in the germline V gene. This chain's CDR3 is CASSQRQGTATEAFF. Written as DNA, the CDR3 is TGCGCCAGCAGCCAAAGACAGGGGACGGCCACTGAAGCTTTCTTT.

The chain joins TRBV7-6 to TRBJ2-3; the D gene is possibly TRBD1 (6 bases). The ends were cut back, 0 bases at V and 2 bases at J, with 12 bases in the middle. From germline, CDR1 is SGHVS and CDR2 FNYEAQ. The CDR3 extends over 16 amino acids. The CDR3 nucleotides are TGTGCCAGCAGCTTAGCTAGGGGGAGACCCACAGATACGCAGTATTTT. Its protein product is CASSLARGRPTDTQYF.

This clone has only a few counts. V and J are TRBV29-1 and TRBJ1-4; 11 positions match TRBD1. The CDR3 totals 15 residues. V gave up 6 bases and J gave up 8 bases; unmatched junction bases: 11. Germline V CDR1 and CDR2: SQVTM, ANQGSEA. Here the CDR3 DNA reads TGCAGCGTGGACAAAGTGGGGACAGGGGGAGAAAAACTGTTTTTT. Translation: CSVDKVGTGGEKLFF.

The chain joins TRBV10-3 to TRBJ1-2; the D gene is possibly TRBD1 (5 bases). The CDR3 consists of 13 residues. CDR1 and CDR2 (germline): ENHRY, SYGVKD. Trimming removed 6 bases at V and 5 bases at J, with 13 bases between. This chain's CDR3 is CAISHPDSYGYTF. Here the CDR3 DNA reads TGTGCCATCAGCCATCCCGACAGTTATGGCTACACCTTC.

The V call is TRBV27, the J call TRBJ2-3; no clear D. The germline V gene encodes CDR1 MNHEY and CDR2 SMNVEV (reference sequence). This CDR3 region has 13 residues. V lost 4 bases to trimming and J lost 7 bases, with 12 bases between them. CDR3 sequence reads: CASSSLEAHTQYF. The CDR3, as DNA: TGTGCCAGCAGTTCCCTCGAGGCCCATACGCAGTATTTT.

The V call is TRBV29-1, the J call TRBJ2-3; 10 positions match TRBD2. Trimming cost V 2 bases and J 4 bases; bases outside gene matches: 3. The V gene's germline CDR1 is SQVTM and CDR2 ANQGSEA. CDR3 length: 14 residues. CDR3 coding DNA: TGCAGCGTTGAATCTAGCGGGAGTCCAGATACGCAGTATTTT. Its translation: CSVESSGSPDTQYF.

The V gene is TRBV6-2 or TRBV6-3, the J gene TRBJ2-1, with 11 bases lining up with TRBD2. Germline values: CDR1 MNHEY, CDR2 SVGEGT. V lost 4 bases to trimming and J lost 5 bases; unmatched junction nucleotides: 7. CDR3 length equals 16 residues. CDR3 in amino acids: CASSSSSGRLHNEQFF. CDR3 bases: TGTGCCAGCAGTTCATCTAGCGGGAGGCTTCACAATGAGCAGTTCTTC.

This chain links TRBV12-3 or TRBV12-4 with TRBJ1-5; D unresolved. V lost 5 bases and J 5 bases, leaving 7 bases between the germline ends. CDR3 size: 12 residues. CDR3 amino acids: CASSASDQPQHF. The CDR3 DNA follows: TGTGCCAGCAGTGCTTCGGATCAGCCCCAGCATTTT.

The CDR3 bases are TGTGCCAGCAGCTTGGTAACAGGGTCGGACTATGGCTACACCTTC. This translates into CASSLVTGSDYGYTF. The chain carries TRBV7-9 and TRBJ1-2; D perhaps matches TRBD1 (6 bases). The V and J ends lost 3 bases and 3 bases respectively, with 14 bases between them. Germline V CDR1 and CDR2: SEHNR, FQNEAQ (reference sequence). This CDR3 spans 15 amino acids.

The chain has TRBV10-3 and TRBJ1-5; no clear D. Trimming pared 7 bases from V and 6 bases from J, leaving 19 bases between. Germline V gene sequence: CDR1 ENHRY, CDR2 SYGVKD. This CDR3 has 15 amino acids. CDR3 in DNA: TGTGCCATCAATACGGAGCCTCTAGGGAGTCAGCCCCAGCATTTT. Protein product: CAINTEPLGSQPQHF.

The CDR3 here is CASSYSLAAITDTQYF. CDR3 sequence (DNA): TGTGCCAGCAGTTACTCTCTAGCGGCCATCACAGATACGCAGTATTTT. The rearrangement links TRBV6-2 or TRBV6-3 to TRBJ2-3; 7 nucleotides align to TRBD2. The CDR3 sequence is 16 residues long. V was pared by 0 bases and J by 2 bases, with 5 bases of the junction left unmatched. Germline V gene data show CDR1 as MNHEY and CDR2 as SVGEGT.

This clone was detected once. The V call is TRBV7-8, the J call TRBJ1-5; 12 positions match TRBD1. Germline values: CDR1 SGHVS, CDR2 FQNEAQ. V trimming: 5 bases; J trimming: 0 bases; junction bases outside the gene matches: 5. The CDR3 covers 17 residues. DNA of the CDR3: TGTGCCAGCAGCCCGGGGACAGGGGGCAATAGCAATCAGCCCCAGCATTTT. Residues: CASSPGTGGNSNQPQHF.

The chain combines TRBV29-1 with TRBJ2-5; D assignment may be TRBD1 or TRBD2 (6 bases each). This CDR3 contains 15 residues. Germline V gives CDR1 SQVTM, CDR2 ANQGSEA. Trimming removed 7 bases from V and 2 bases from J, with 20 bases in between. DNA of the CDR3: TGCAGCGGGGCCCTAGGGGGGCGCGGGCAAGAGACCCAGTACTTC. It translates to CSGALGGRGQETQYF.

The rearrangement links TRBV30 to TRBJ1-1; a possible D gene is TRBD1 (5 bases). V shed 8 bases and J shed 1 base, with 20 bases lying between them. The germline V gene has CDR1 GTSNPN and CDR2 SVGIG (reference sequence). This CDR3 is 15 amino acids long. The CDR3 bases are TGTGCCCTAACACGGGACCCCAGACCGAACACTGAAGCTTTCTTT. Translation gives CALTRDPRPNTEAFF.

The V and J genes are TRBV30 and TRBJ1-4; no clear D gene. Trimming cost V 5 bases and J 8 bases, with 9 bases left between them. CDR1 is GTSNPN and CDR2 is SVGIG in the germline V gene (reference sequence). The CDR3 has 11 residues. The CDR3 DNA sequence: TGTGCCTGGGGCCAGGAAGAAAAACTGTTTTTT. It specifies CAWGQEEKLFF. Complete variable domain (other parts from reference TRBV30 and TRBJ1-4): SQTIHQWPATLVQPVGSPLSLECTVEGTSNPNLYWYRQAAGRGLQLLFYSVGIGQISSEVPQNLSASRPQDRQFILSSKKLLLSDSGFYLCAWGQEEKLFFGSGTQLSVL.

The rearrangement joins TRBV27 to TRBJ1-5; D is perhaps TRBD1 (6 bases). V shed 6 bases and J shed 2 bases, with 14 bases lying between them. The CDR3 loop spans 15 amino acids. Germline CDR1 reads MNHEY; CDR2 reads SMNVEV (reference sequence). CDR3 coding DNA: TGTGCCAGCAGATCAAGGGGGGTCGGCAATCAGCCCCAGCATTTT. It yields the protein CASRSRGVGNQPQHF.

The chain joins TRBV13 to TRBJ2-1; D possibly uses TRBD1 or TRBD2 (5 bases each). CDR3 size: 16 residues. V gave up 3 bases and J gave up 0 bases, with 12 bases separating them. In germline, CDR1 is PRHDT, CDR2 FYEKMQ (reference sequence). CDR3 sequence: CASSLGRTSSYNEQFF. The DNA of the CDR3 is TGTGCCAGCAGCTTGGGACGGACGAGCTCCTACAATGAGCAGTTCTTC.

The rearrangement links TRBV4-2 to TRBJ1-2; 8 bases match TRBD1. V shed 4 bases and J 5 bases; nucleotides not matched to a gene: 12. This CDR3 has 16 amino acids. Germline CDR1 and CDR2: LGHNA and YNFKEQ. CDR3 nucleotides: TGTGCCAGCAGCCCAACCAGGGGGCCCCATATATATGGCTACACCTTC. As protein: CASSPTRGPHIYGYTF.

In DNA, the CDR3 is TGCGCCAGCAGTGGGAATTTGGACACTGAAGCTTTCTTT. Its protein is CASSGNLDTEAFF. V is TRBV10-1 and J is TRBJ1-1; no clear D gene. Germline CDR1 reads WNHNN; CDR2 reads SYGVQD (reference sequence). V was pared by 4 bases and J by 3 bases, with 9 bases between. This CDR3 contains 13 residues.

This clone came up once. The gene calls are TRBV5-1 and TRBJ1-2; TRBD1 agrees at 9 bases. V was clipped by 2 bases and J by 7 bases; unmatched bases: 6. In germline, CDR1 is SGHRS, CDR2 YFSETQ. The CDR3 has 14 amino acids. The DNA of the CDR3 is TGCGCCAGCAGCTTATTACAGGGGGCGCTTGGCTACACCTTC. This encodes CASSLLQGALGYTF.

The chain is built from TRBV6-1 and TRBJ1-1; TRBD1 is a possible D gene (5 bases). The germline V and J ends were trimmed by 3 bases and 3 bases, with 8 bases remaining between them. Germline CDR1 is MNHNS and CDR2 is SASEGT. The CDR3 loop spans 13 amino acids. The CDR3 loop is CASSDTGDTEAFF. CDR3 DNA: TGTGCCAGCAGTGACACGGGGGACACTGAAGCTTTCTTT.

This clone has more than one count but fewer than ten. The V gene is TRBV9, the J gene TRBJ1-1; TRBD1 agrees at 7 bases. The trim removed 4 bases at V and 4 bases at J, leaving 13 bases unmatched. Germline CDR1 and CDR2: SGDLS and YYNGEE. This CDR3 contains 16 residues. The CDR3 reads CASSLISTGIGTEAFF. The CDR3 DNA sequence: TGTGCCAGCAGCCTCATCTCGACAGGGATCGGCACTGAAGCTTTCTTT.

Worth noting for this clone: One junction end disagrees with the germline gene, perhaps due to a read error. This chain joins TRBV6-6 and TRBJ1-6; TRBD1 matches 7 bases. CDR3 length: 16 residues. CDR1 and CDR2 (germline): MNHNY, SVGAGI (reference sequence). CDR3 sequence (DNA): TGTGCCAGCAGTTACCGGACAGGTTCCTCTAATTCACCCCTCCACTTT. Translated: CASSYRTGSSNSPLHF.

V and J are TRBV19 and TRBJ2-7, with D unresolved. Germline V gene lookup returns CDR1 LNHDA and CDR2 SQIVND (reference sequence). CDR3 length: 14 amino acids. The V gene lost 3 bases and the J gene lost 6 bases, with 15 bases spanning the gap. The CDR3 DNA is TGTGCCAGTAGTATCCTTGGCGGTACACCCGAGCAGTACTTC. It codes for CASSILGGTPEQYF. The full variable domain, completed using reference TRBV19 and TRBJ2-7, is DGGITQSPKYLFRKEGQNVTLSCEQNLNHDAMYWYRQDPGQGLRLIYYSQIVNDFQKGDIAEGYSVSREKKESFPLTVTSAQKNPTAFYLCASSILGGTPEQYFGPGTRLTVT.

The chain links TRBV28 to TRBJ2-5; D is tentatively TRBD1 or TRBD2 (6 bases each). Germline assignment: CDR1 MDHEN and CDR2 SYDVKM. V was trimmed by 8 bases and J by 7 bases, leaving 23 bases between them. This CDR3 contains 15 residues. The CDR3 DNA reads as TGTGCCAGCGGGGGGCTAGGGGCTGGTGATGGGACCCAGTACTTC. Amino acids: CASGGLGAGDGTQYF. Looking up the rest from reference TRBV28 and TRBJ2-5 gives the full variable domain: DVKVTQSSRYLVKRTGEKVFLECVQDMDHENMFWYRQDPGLGLRLIYFSYDVKMKEKGDIPEGYSVSREKKERFSLILESASTNQTSMYLCASGGLGAGDGTQYFGPGTRLLVL.

This chain connects TRBV11-2 to TRBJ2-7; 11 bases align to TRBD2. The trim removed 9 bases at V and 2 bases at J, leaving 15 bases unmatched. CDR3 length: 17 residues. Germline V gene data show CDR1 as SGHAT and CDR2 as FQNNGV. CDR3 region: CASCLAGGSSPTYEQYF. The DNA of the CDR3 is TGTGCCAGTTGCCTAGCGGGAGGCTCATCCCCTACCTACGAGCAGTACTTC.

The chain combines TRBV4-2 with TRBJ2-3; a possible D gene is TRBD1 (5 bases). V lost 0 bases and J 2 bases, leaving 12 bases between the germline ends. Looked up from germline, CDR1 is LGHNA and CDR2 is YNFKEQ. This CDR3 spans 16 amino acids. The CDR3, as DNA: TGTGCCAGCAGCCAAGATCGAACAGGAGACACAGATACGCAGTATTTT. Translating gives CASSQDRTGDTDTQYF.

The chain carries TRBV7-9 and TRBJ1-2; D unclear. Germline CDR1 is SEHNR and CDR2 is FQNEAQ (reference sequence). CDR3 length: 13 amino acids. V was cut by 0 bases and J by 6 bases, with 8 bases left in between. In nucleotides, the CDR3 is TGTGCCAGCAGCTTAGCGGGTGACGATGGCTACACCTTC. This translates into CASSLAGDDGYTF.